This is a list of T cell receptor beta chains from one sample in a study of cytomegalovirus exposure and HLA in healthy donors. The repertoire was sequenced with immunoSEQ multiplex PCR; TCRdb's copy has only in-frame clones and lacks some. Found here are about 100,000 clones, about 82% of them singletons; the top ten hold less than 9.5%. The sequenced sample consisted of PBMCs. These receptors originate from a man aged 30 to 45 in good health and CMV-seronegative. Both conserved end residues are part of each CDR3. The D gene is left open where the match is weak. Clone size is not always given. Where it is, it says once, few, many or a class for expanded clones.

clone_size: -
j_call: TRBJ2-1
v_call: TRBV6-5
d_call: -
cdr3_aa: CASRPGTSYNEQFF
cdr3_nt: TGTGCCAGCAGACCGGGAACTTCCTACAATGAGCAGTTCTTC

clone_size: few
j_call: TRBJ1-2
v_call: TRBV6-5
d_call: -
cdr3_aa: CASSDTGTDGYTF
cdr3_nt: TGTGCCAGCAGCGATACCGGGACTGATGGCTACACCTTC

clone_size: -
j_call: TRBJ2-1
v_call: TRBV25-1
d_call: TRBD1
cdr3_aa: CASSELGTGDHEQFF
cdr3_nt: TGTGCCAGCAGTGAATTAGGGACAGGGGACCATGAGCAGTTCTTC

clone_size: -
j_call: TRBJ2-3
v_call: TRBV11-3
d_call: -
cdr3_aa: CASSLRSGSTDTQYF
cdr3_nt: TGTGCCAGCAGCTTAAGGAGCGGGAGCACAGATACGCAGTATTTT

clone_size: -
j_call: TRBJ2-1
v_call: TRBV7-2
d_call: TRBD2
cdr3_aa: CASSLAASGRSYNEQFF
cdr3_nt: TGTGCCAGCAGCTTAGCGGCTAGCGGGAGATCCTACAATGAGCAGTTCTTC

clone_size: -
j_call: TRBJ1-5
v_call: TRBV19
d_call: -
cdr3_aa: CASSTRGQISNQPQHF
cdr3_nt: TGTGCCAGTAGTACTAGAGGACAAATCAGCAATCAGCCCCAGCATTTT

clone_size: -
j_call: TRBJ1-2
v_call: TRBV7-2
d_call: -
cdr3_aa: CASSPQGNYGYTF
cdr3_nt: TGTGCCAGCAGTCCCCAGGGTAACTATGGCTACACCTTC

clone_size: -
j_call: TRBJ2-3
v_call: TRBV12-5
d_call: -
cdr3_aa: CASGLTTSGTQYF
cdr3_nt: TGTGCTAGTGGTTTGACCACTTCTGGTACGCAGTATTTT

clone_size: -
j_call: TRBJ2-6
v_call: TRBV4-3
d_call: -
cdr3_aa: CASSQDWLSGANVLTF
cdr3_nt: TGCGCCAGCAGCCAAGACTGGCTCTCTGGGGCCAACGTCCTGACTTTC

clone_size: -
j_call: TRBJ1-5
v_call: TRBV15
d_call: -
cdr3_aa: CATSSPQGNQPQHF
cdr3_nt: TGTGCCACCAGCTCCCCGCAGGGGAATCAGCCCCAGCATTTT

clone_size: -
j_call: TRBJ1-2
v_call: TRBV5-1
d_call: -
cdr3_aa: CASSLAAGLVYGYTF
cdr3_nt: TGCGCCAGCAGCTTGGCGGCAGGGTTAGTGTATGGCTACACCTTC

clone_size: -
j_call: TRBJ2-7
v_call: TRBV5-1
d_call: TRBD1
cdr3_aa: CASSPGTGEMHEQYF
cdr3_nt: TGCGCCAGCAGCCCCGGGACAGGAGAAATGCACGAGCAGTACTTC

clone_size: -
j_call: TRBJ1-2
v_call: TRBV4-2
d_call: TRBD1
cdr3_aa: CASSQEGQPNYGYTF
cdr3_nt: TGTGCCAGCAGCCAGGAGGGACAGCCTAACTATGGCTACACCTTC

clone_size: -
j_call: TRBJ2-6
v_call: TRBV6-1
d_call: -
cdr3_aa: CAGSEGAGANVLTF
cdr3_nt: TGTGCCGGCAGTGAAGGCGCTGGGGCCAACGTCCTGACTTTC

clone_size: -
j_call: TRBJ2-6
v_call: TRBV5-4
d_call: -
cdr3_aa: CASSNAQGSGANVLTF
cdr3_nt: TGTGCCAGCAGCAACGCTCAGGGCTCTGGGGCCAACGTCCTGACTTTC

clone_size: -
j_call: TRBJ1-1
v_call: TRBV7-8
d_call: -
cdr3_aa: CASTRGLNTEAFF
cdr3_nt: TGTGCCAGCACCCGGGGATTGAACACTGAAGCTTTCTTT

clone_size: -
j_call: TRBJ2-5
v_call: TRBV19
d_call: TRBD2
cdr3_aa: CASSYGGRPQETQYF
cdr3_nt: TGTGCCAGTAGTTACGGCGGGAGGCCCCAAGAGACCCAGTACTTC

clone_size: once
j_call: TRBJ1-2
v_call: TRBV5-1
d_call: -
cdr3_aa: CASSLSREGGYTF
cdr3_nt: TGCGCCAGCAGCTTAAGCAGGGAGGGTGGCTACACCTTC

clone_size: -
j_call: TRBJ1-2
v_call: TRBV11-2
d_call: TRBD1
cdr3_aa: CASSPPQGTAPYGYTF
cdr3_nt: TGTGCCAGCAGCCCGCCCCAGGGGACAGCCCCCTATGGCTACACCTTC

clone_size: -
j_call: TRBJ2-3
v_call: TRBV4-2
d_call: TRBD2
cdr3_aa: CASSPLLAGHTDTQYF
cdr3_nt: TGTGCCAGCAGCCCCCTACTAGCGGGGCACACAGATACGCAGTATTTT

clone_size: -
j_call: TRBJ1-2
v_call: TRBV19
d_call: -
cdr3_aa: CASTAGVYGYTF
cdr3_nt: TGTGCCAGTACCGCCGGGGTCTATGGCTACACCTTC

clone_size: -
j_call: TRBJ1-1
v_call: TRBV7-8
d_call: -
cdr3_aa: CASSPGRQMGEAFF
cdr3_nt: TGTGCCAGCAGCCCTGGTAGACAGATGGGAGAAGCTTTCTTT

clone_size: -
j_call: TRBJ1-2
v_call: TRBV28
d_call: -
cdr3_aa: CASSFGGGSSYGYTF
cdr3_nt: TGTGCCAGCAGTTTTGGGGGAGGATCGAGCTATGGCTACACCTTC

clone_size: many
j_call: TRBJ2-2
v_call: TRBV6-4
d_call: -
cdr3_aa: CASSGGGSSGELFF
cdr3_nt: TGTGCCAGCAGTGGCGGAGGGTCCAGCGGGGAGCTGTTTTTT

clone_size: -
j_call: TRBJ2-7
v_call: TRBV7-2
d_call: TRBD2
cdr3_aa: CASSLFRTSPSYEQYF
cdr3_nt: TGTGCCAGCAGCTTATTTAGGACTAGCCCATCCTACGAGCAGTACTTC

clone_size: -
j_call: TRBJ1-2
v_call: TRBV28
d_call: -
cdr3_aa: CASSSDGYTF
cdr3_nt: TGTGCCAGCAGCTCGGATGGCTACACCTTC

clone_size: -
j_call: TRBJ2-5
v_call: TRBV6-6
d_call: -
cdr3_aa: CASRRSGTPREETQYF
cdr3_nt: TGTGCCAGCAGGCGATCCGGGACTCCGCGAGAAGAGACCCAGTACTTC

clone_size: -
j_call: TRBJ2-3
v_call: TRBV10-3
d_call: TRBD1
cdr3_aa: CAIRQQGGSTDTQYF
cdr3_nt: TGTGCCATCAGACAACAGGGGGGTAGCACAGATACGCAGTATTTT

clone_size: few
j_call: TRBJ2-7
v_call: TRBV2
d_call: -
cdr3_aa: CAVSGISYEQYF
cdr3_nt: TGTGCCGTATCAGGGATCTCCTACGAGCAGTACTTC

clone_size: -
j_call: TRBJ2-7
v_call: TRBV5-1
d_call: -
cdr3_aa: CASSTGTYEQYF
cdr3_nt: TGCGCCAGCAGCACCGGGACCTACGAGCAGTACTTC

clone_size: -
j_call: TRBJ2-7
v_call: TRBV20-1
d_call: -
cdr3_aa: CSATGNYEQYF
cdr3_nt: TGCAGTGCTACGGGAAACTACGAGCAGTACTTC

clone_size: -
j_call: TRBJ2-5
v_call: TRBV7-8
d_call: -
cdr3_aa: CASSPSGIRETQYF
cdr3_nt: TGTGCCAGCAGCCCCTCCGGGATTCGGGAGACCCAGTACTTC

clone_size: -
j_call: TRBJ1-6
v_call: TRBV10-3
d_call: -
cdr3_aa: CAISESRGESPLHF
cdr3_nt: TGTGCCATCAGTGAGAGCAGGGGAGAGTCACCCCTCCACTTT

clone_size: once
j_call: TRBJ2-2
v_call: TRBV4-1
d_call: -
cdr3_aa: CASSQGTANTGELFF
cdr3_nt: TGCGCCAGCAGCCAAGGGACTGCGAACACCGGGGAGCTGTTTTTT

clone_size: few
j_call: TRBJ2-3
v_call: TRBV19
d_call: -
cdr3_aa: CASSLTGDTQYF
cdr3_nt: TGTGCCAGTAGTTTAACAGGGGATACGCAGTATTTT

clone_size: -
j_call: TRBJ2-2
v_call: TRBV10-3
d_call: TRBD1
cdr3_aa: CAISELLRGRDTGELFF
cdr3_nt: TGTGCCATCAGTGAACTTCTCAGGGGGCGCGACACCGGGGAGCTGTTTTTT

clone_size: -
j_call: TRBJ2-5
v_call: TRBV5-1
d_call: TRBD2
cdr3_aa: CASSIGLAVPSPFKETQYF
cdr3_nt: TGCGCCAGCAGCATAGGACTAGCGGTCCCTTCACCTTTTAAAGAGACCCAGTACTTC

clone_size: -
j_call: TRBJ2-2
v_call: TRBV5-4
d_call: -
cdr3_aa: CASSLGRNTGELFF
cdr3_nt: TGTGCCAGCAGCTTGGGCAGGAACACCGGGGAGCTGTTTTTT

clone_size: -
j_call: TRBJ2-7
v_call: TRBV5-1
d_call: -
cdr3_aa: CASSSTDTYEQYF
cdr3_nt: TGCGCCAGCAGCTCTACTGACACCTACGAGCAGTACTTC

clone_size: -
j_call: TRBJ1-1
v_call: TRBV29-1
d_call: -
cdr3_aa: CSVDSGLTEAFF
cdr3_nt: TGCAGCGTTGATTCAGGGCTCACTGAAGCTTTCTTT

clone_size: -
j_call: TRBJ2-7
v_call: TRBV9
d_call: TRBD2
cdr3_aa: CASSVSGLAGGPVEQYF
cdr3_nt: TGTGCCAGCAGCGTTTCCGGACTAGCGGGGGGGCCAGTCGAGCAGTACTTC

clone_size: -
j_call: TRBJ1-3
v_call: TRBV5-1
d_call: TRBD1
cdr3_aa: CASRTGAGNTIYF
cdr3_nt: TGCGCCAGCAGGACAGGGGCAGGAAACACCATATATTTT